The 28 T cell receptor beta chains below all came from one sample that was sequenced in a study of blood T cell repertoires in COVID-19. Repertoires were generated with immunoSEQ multiplex PCR, while TCRdb's copy carries only in-frame clones and drops some. The sample consists of roughly 200,000 clones, roughly four fifths of them appearing once. Material for sequencing was peripheral blood. The receptors derive from a man aged 45 to 65 with active or convalescent COVID-19.

The CDR3 region is CASSLAGTTGNTIYF. CDR3 nucleotides: TGTGCCAGCAGCTTAGCCGGGACAACTGGAAACACCATATATTTT. The chain has TRBV7-6 and TRBJ1-3, with a possible D match to TRBD1 (6 bases). This CDR3 has 15 residues. V was pared by 0 bases and J by 2 bases, with 8 bases between. From germline, CDR1 is SGHVS and CDR2 FNYEAQ.

J is TRBJ1-4 and V is TRBV4-2, with 9 bases identical to TRBD1. The length of the CDR3 is 16 residues. Germline CDR1 is LGHNA and CDR2 is YNFKEQ. After removal of 0 bases from V and 4 bases from J, the junction contained 3 bases not matched to a gene. The CDR3 reads CASSQEQGQGNEKLFF. Written as DNA, the CDR3 is TGTGCCAGCAGCCAAGAACAGGGACAGGGTAATGAAAAACTGTTTTTT.

A word on this clone: Additional DNA sequences in this sample encode the identical CDR3. The chain carries TRBV9 and TRBJ2-1, with TRBD1 identical over 8 bases. The germline V gene has CDR1 SGDLS and CDR2 YYNGEE. This CDR3 spans 13 amino acids. J gave up 9 bases and V 0 bases, and 2 bases lay outside the gene matches. CDR3 residues: CASSVGDRGEQFF. The CDR3 nucleotides are TGTGCCAGCAGCGTAGGAGACAGGGGTGAGCAGTTCTTC.

The rearrangement joins TRBV7-9 to TRBJ2-3; 11 bases are shared with TRBD2. With 5 bases clipped from V and 2 bases from J, the junction kept 9 bases outside the gene matches. The CDR3 has 17 amino acids. Germline assignment: CDR1 SEHNR and CDR2 FQNEAQ (reference sequence). The CDR3 coding sequence is TGTGCCAGCAGCCGGGGGCTAGCGGGGGGCGACACAGATACGCAGTATTTT. Protein sequence: CASSRGLAGGDTDTQYF.

The chain links TRBV28 to TRBJ2-1; TRBD2 matches 11 bases. Germline V gene sequence: CDR1 MDHEN, CDR2 SYDVKM. The CDR3 extends over 15 amino acids. J lost 2 bases, V lost 3 bases, and 0 bases had no gene match. The CDR3: CASSLGLAAYNEQFF. In DNA, the CDR3 is TGTGCCAGCAGTTTGGGACTAGCGGCCTACAATGAGCAGTTCTTC.

The chain is built from TRBV30 and TRBJ2-5, with a possible D match to TRBD2 (7 bases). Germline V gene data show CDR1 as GTSNPN and CDR2 as SVGIG (reference sequence). The CDR3 is 10 residues long. DNA for the CDR3: TGTACGGGGGGCGGTGAGACCCAGTACTTC. Amino acid sequence: CTGGGETQYF.

This clone was detected once. The V call is TRBV5-1, the J call TRBJ2-7; D possibly corresponds to TRBD2 (6 bases). The CDR3 sequence is 17 residues long. V lost 3 bases, J lost 6 bases, and 25 bases lay in between. From germline, CDR1 is SGHRS and CDR2 YFSETQ. The CDR3 coding sequence is TGCGCCAGCAGCTCAAGGAGGGACCCACCGAATGGAGGCGAGCAGTACTTC. It encodes CASSSRRDPPNGGEQYF.

The chain combines TRBV2 with TRBJ1-3; a possible D gene is TRBD1 (6 bases). The V end lost 6 bases, the J end lost 2 bases, and 14 bases lay between the germline ends. The CDR3 runs to 15 residues. CDR1 and CDR2 (germline): SNHLY, FYNNEI. The CDR3 protein is CASSPRDNPGNTIYF. CDR3 nucleotide sequence: TGTGCCAGCAGCCCCCGGGACAACCCTGGAAACACCATATATTTT.

V usage is TRBV9 and J usage is TRBJ2-1, with 7 bases that match TRBD1. Germline CDR1 reads SGDLS; CDR2 reads YYNGEE. The CDR3 consists of 12 residues. V was pared by 2 bases and J by 10 bases, with 3 bases of the junction left unmatched. CDR3 amino acids: CASSVSTGEQFF. CDR3 sequence (DNA): TGTGCCAGCAGCGTCTCGACAGGGGAGCAGTTCTTC.

V is TRBV6-5 and J is TRBJ1-2; D not resolved. There are 14 residues in the CDR3. CDR1 and CDR2 from the germline V gene are MNHEY and SVGAGI. The germline V and J ends were trimmed by 5 bases and 2 bases, with 12 bases remaining between them. This CDR3 is CASSSRGRNYGYTF. The CDR3 DNA follows: TGTGCCAGCAGTAGTCGGGGAAGAAACTATGGCTACACCTTC.

The rearrangement uses TRBV19 and TRBJ1-5; possibly TRBD1 for D (5 bases). Trimming removed 0 bases at V and 0 bases at J, with 15 bases between. Germline V gene lookup returns CDR1 LNHDA and CDR2 SQIVND (reference sequence). The length of the CDR3 is 18 residues. The CDR3 region is CASSIEGEWRGSNQPQHF. CDR3 DNA sequence: TGTGCCAGTAGTATAGAGGGGGAGTGGCGGGGTAGCAATCAGCCCCAGCATTTT.

A single count supports this clone. The chain uses TRBV3-1 (or the pseudogene TRBV3-2) and TRBJ1-1; TRBD1 matches 7 bases. CDR1 is LGHDT, CDR2 YNNKEL, per germline (reference sequence). This CDR3 has 15 amino acids. Trimming took 5 bases from V and 4 from J; bases not matched to a gene: 10. CDR3 nucleotide sequence: TGTGCCAGCAGCGCCCCTGGACAGGTTATCACTGAAGCTTTCTTT. It yields the protein CASSAPGQVITEAFF.

This clone has just a few counts. The chain combines TRBV18 with TRBJ2-7; weak D call: TRBD1 (6 bases). V was pared by 3 bases and J by 4 bases, with 10 bases between. Germline-derived CDR1 and CDR2 are KGHSH and LQKENI. The CDR3 totals 13 residues. The CDR3 sequence is CASSPTGNYEQYF. The CDR3 bases are TGTGCCAGCTCACCCACAGGGAATTACGAGCAGTACTTC.

In DNA, the CDR3 is TGTGCCACCAGCAGAGGGCGGGGGATCTCCTACAATGAGCAGTTCTTC. This gives the protein CATSRGRGISYNEQFF. The chain carries TRBV15 and TRBJ2-1; TRBD2 matches 7 bases. V was pared by 1 base and J by 0 bases, with 3 bases of the junction left unmatched. CDR1 and CDR2 (germline): LNHNV, YYDKDF (reference sequence). This CDR3 has 16 residues.

The chain couples TRBV4-2 to TRBJ1-2, with TRBD1 matching over 9 bases. Germline CDR1 reads LGHNA; CDR2 reads YNFKEQ. V shed 4 bases, J shed 2 bases, and the junction held 14 bases outside the gene matches. The CDR3 contains 18 residues. DNA for the CDR3: TGTGCCAGCAGCCCACCCCGGGACAGGGTCGTTCTAAACTATGGCTACACCTTC. Translating gives CASSPPRDRVVLNYGYTF.

CDR3 region: CASHQGLVTQPQHF. As DNA, the CDR3 is TGTGCCAGCCACCAGGGGCTAGTCACTCAGCCCCAGCATTTT. The chain employs TRBV28 and TRBJ1-5; D possibly corresponds to TRBD1 (6 bases). The CDR3 has 14 residues. The germline V gene encodes CDR1 MDHEN and CDR2 SYDVKM. Trimming took off 8 bases at V and 6 bases at J, with 17 bases between the two ends.

The genes are TRBV28 and TRBJ1-2; D uncertain. The CDR3 sequence is 16 residues long. V lost 3 bases and J 0 bases, leaving 14 bases between the germline ends. Germline V CDR1 and CDR2: MDHEN, SYDVKM. CDR3 loop: CASSFGGSSANYGYTF. CDR3 DNA: TGTGCCAGCAGTTTCGGCGGCAGCTCAGCTAACTATGGCTACACCTTC.

V gene TRBV5-6 combines with J gene TRBJ1-5; D might be TRBD1 (6 bases). Trimming left V 0 bases short and J 6 bases short, with 13 bases between. Germline V CDR1 and CDR2: SGHDT, YYEEEE. The CDR3 sequence is 15 residues long. The CDR3 bases are TGTGCCAGCAGCTTGGGCCAGGGGATCCCTCAGCCCCAGCATTTT. This encodes CASSLGQGIPQPQHF.

The chain combines TRBV2 with TRBJ1-1, with 9 bases that match TRBD1. There are 12 residues in the CDR3. V lost 6 bases to trimming and J lost 4 bases; unmatched junction nucleotides: 0. From germline, CDR1 is SNHLY and CDR2 FYNNEI. DNA for the CDR3: TGTGCCAGCAGGGACAGGGGCACTGAAGCTTTCTTT. This translates into CASRDRGTEAFF.

This clone was seen a handful of times. The rearrangement links TRBV5-1 to TRBJ2-7, with 9 bases matching TRBD1. Germline V gene sequence: CDR1 SGHRS, CDR2 YFSETQ. The CDR3 has 15 amino acids. The trim removed 4 bases at V and 7 bases at J, leaving 12 bases unmatched. The CDR3: CASSPTGQGPREQYF. In DNA, the CDR3 is TGCGCCAGCAGCCCCACGGGACAGGGCCCCAGGGAGCAGTACTTC.

The J gene is TRBJ2-2, the V gene TRBV6-6; D not resolved. The CDR3 is 15 amino acids. The V gene's germline CDR1 is MNHNY and CDR2 SVGAGI (reference sequence). V was pared by 4 bases and J by 3 bases, with 12 bases between. DNA of the CDR3: TGTGCCAGCAGTTCCCTGCCCGCGGACACCGGGGAGCTGTTTTTT. Its translation: CASSSLPADTGELFF.

The chain couples TRBV3-1 (or the pseudogene TRBV3-2) to TRBJ2-1; 13 bases fit TRBD2. The ends lost 5 bases at V and 7 bases at J; junction bases unmatched: 8. Germline loops: CDR1 LGHDT, CDR2 YNNKEL (reference sequence). CDR3 length equals 16 residues. DNA for the CDR3: TGTGCCAGCAGCTCCCGACTAGCGGGGGGCAGTAATGAGCAGTTCTTC. Amino acid sequence: CASSSRLAGGSNEQFF.

On this clone itself: Germline and junction disagree at one end, which may indicate a read error. The V gene is TRBV5-8, the J gene TRBJ2-1, with 8 bases that match TRBD1. Germline CDR1 reads SGHTS; CDR2 reads YDEGEE. CDR3 size: 15 residues. CDR3 in amino acids: CASSLVGQAYNEQFF. CDR3 nucleotide sequence: TGTGCCAGCAGTTTGGTGGGACAGGCCTACAATGAGCAGTTCTTC.

The V gene is TRBV15, the J gene TRBJ2-7, with 8 bases aligning to TRBD1. The CDR3 runs to 14 residues. Germline loops: CDR1 LNHNV, CDR2 YYDKDF (reference sequence). The V gene end was trimmed by 8 bases and the J gene end by 1 base; junction bases not matched to a gene: 7. This CDR3 reads CATSRDRSSYEQYF. The CDR3 bases are TGTGCCACCTCCCGGGACAGGTCTTCCTACGAGCAGTACTTC.

The chain combines TRBV7-6 with TRBJ1-4, with 8 bases fitting TRBD1. Germline values: CDR1 SGHVS, CDR2 FNYEAQ. The CDR3 length is 16 residues. Germline trimming cut 7 bases from V and 4 bases from J; bases unmatched to any gene: 11. The CDR3 here is CASTLGQGLVNEKLFF. The CDR3 nucleotides are TGTGCCAGCACCCTAGGACAGGGTTTAGTTAATGAAAAACTGTTTTTT.

The rearrangement links TRBV6-1 to TRBJ2-7, with 7 nucleotides matching TRBD2. V shed 3 bases, J shed 2 bases, and the junction held 1 base outside the gene matches. The CDR3 totals 13 residues. CDR1 MNHNS and CDR2 SASEGT come from the germline V gene. The CDR3 bases are TGTGCCAGCAGTGAGAGCGGGGCCTACGAGCAGTACTTC. This translates into CASSESGAYEQYF.

In DNA, the CDR3 is TGTGCCAGCAGCCCCGCCCGGGGGTGGAACACTGAAGCTTTCTTT. Its translation: CASSPARGWNTEAFF. The rearrangement links TRBV5-4 to TRBJ1-1, with D tentatively TRBD1 (5 bases). Germline values: CDR1 SGHNT, CDR2 YYREEE (reference sequence). The CDR3 spans 15 residues. V lost 4 bases, J lost 1 base, and 14 bases lay in between.

CDR3 sequence (DNA): TGTGCCAGCAGCTTGATGACTAGGGCCGGGGAGCTGTTTTTT. The encoded protein is CASSLMTRAGELFF. The V gene is TRBV7-3, the J gene TRBJ2-2; a possible D gene is TRBD2 (6 bases). The V gene's germline CDR1 is SGHTA and CDR2 FQGTGA. V was cut by 3 bases and J by 6 bases, with 11 bases left in between. The CDR3 consists of 14 residues.